A single TCR beta chain is shown here with its context. The sample comes from a study of blood T cell repertoires in COVID-19. In the study overall: The United States, Italy and Spain were the sources of the acute and convalescent COVID-19 samples. In each case, the material was cDNA or gDNA derived from T cells, B-cell-depleted T cells, or PBMCs.

The ends were cut back, 6 bases at V and 10 bases at J, with 13 bases in the middle. Germline CDR1 is MNHEY and CDR2 is SVGAGI. This CDR3 has 12 residues. As processed by the authors: The authors estimated nucleated cell counts from reference gene primer amplification. The data were produced by immunoSEQ multiplex PCR, yet TCRdb's version contains in-frame clones alone and is incomplete. D and trimming were read from the DNA, whereas the V and J calls and clone size are those reported in that table. This sample yields about 290,000 clones, of which about 82% are seen a single time; around 4.2% belongs to the top ten.

The receptor was derived from a woman in her forties or fifties with active or convalescent COVID-19. The chain joins TRBV6-5 to TRBJ2-1; D is uncertain. Sample: peripheral blood. In nucleotides, the CDR3 is TGTGCCAGCAGGAGTTTAACCGCGGAGCAGTTCTTC. This translates into CASRSLTAEQFF.